These 29 T cell receptor beta chains were all obtained from the same sample, sequenced in a study of blood T cells in healthy people across ages. A sample-barcoded 5' primer and a J-beta primer mix were used in a second PCR of about 7 to 12 cycles. MiXCR, run by TCRdb on the 5' RACE reads, gives a single entry per CDR3 protein. The sample has about 640,000 distinct CDR3 sequences, around two fifths seen once; the top ten hold approximately 31%. Material: blood. These TCRs come from a man older than 75 in good health.

The chain links TRBV24-1 to TRBJ2-6; D not certain. Trimming took off 3 bases at V and 4 bases at J, with 9 bases between the two ends. The CDR3 runs to 15 residues. CDR1 and CDR2 from the germline V gene are KGHDR and SFDVKD. CDR3 nucleotide sequence: TGTGCCACCAGTGATCCAGCTGGAGGGGCCAACGTCCTGACTTTC. This sequence encodes CATSDPAGGANVLTF.

Ten or more counts support this clonotype. The CDR3 here is CSVDPGRAAETQYF. The CDR3 nucleotides read TGCAGCGTTGACCCCGGGAGGGCGGCTGAGACCCAGTACTTC. The chain employs TRBV29-1 and TRBJ2-5, with 8 bases lining up with TRBD2. V lost 3 bases and J lost 5; bases outside the gene matches: 8. The CDR3 contains 14 residues. CDR1 SQVTM and CDR2 ANQGSEA come from the germline V gene.

The genes are TRBV20-1 and TRBJ1-2, with 10 bases fitting TRBD1. J lost 6 bases, V lost 1 base, and 2 bases had no gene match. The CDR3 runs to 13 residues. Germline CDR1 DFQATT, CDR2 SNEGSKA (reference sequence). As DNA, the CDR3 is TGCAGTGCTAGAGGGGACAGGGGCCATGGCTACACCTTC. Residues: CSARGDRGHGYTF.

V is TRBV19 and J is TRBJ2-1, with D perhaps matching TRBD1 or TRBD2 (6 bases each). Trimming took off 4 bases at V and 2 bases at J, with 9 bases between the two ends. This CDR3 has 14 amino acids. The germline CDR1 and CDR2 sequences are LNHDA and SQIVND (reference sequence). DNA for the CDR3: TGTGCCAGTAGTAAGGGGGGCCCCTACAATGAGCAGTTCTTC. Translating it yields CASSKGGPYNEQFF.

In its sample, this clonotype was seen a few times. The DNA for the CDR3 is TGTGCCTGGGGAATCGGGACAGGGAGTGAAAAACTGTTTTTT. Protein: CAWGIGTGSEKLFF. The chain employs TRBV30 and TRBJ1-4; 9 nucleotides match TRBD1. V lost 5 bases and J lost 7; bases outside the gene matches: 8. The length of the CDR3 is 14 residues. Germline V gene lookup returns CDR1 GTSNPN and CDR2 SVGIG (reference sequence).

With regard to this clonotype: A clone one base away is much larger, so this may be a read error. This chain connects TRBV3-1 to TRBJ1-5, with 10 bases lining up with TRBD1. The germline CDR1 and CDR2 sequences are LGHDT and YNNKEL (reference sequence). This CDR3 has 15 residues. V lost 4 bases, J lost 11 bases, and 11 bases stayed unmatched. The CDR3 bases are TGTGCCAGCAGCCCTTCCGACAGGGGGCCTGTGTCCCAGCATTTT. It is translated as CASSPSDRGPVSQHF.

There are a few counts of this clonotype. V and J are TRBV7-9 and TRBJ2-7; D could derive from TRBD1 or TRBD2 (5 bases each). The length of the CDR3 is 15 residues. Between the trimmed V and J ends, which lost 5 bases and 0 bases, there was a span of 14 bases. Germline loops: CDR1 SEHNR, CDR2 FQNEAQ (reference sequence). DNA of the CDR3: TGTGCCAGCAGCAAAATCCGGGACGACTCCTACGAGCAGTACTTC. Translation gives CASSKIRDDSYEQYF.

This clonotype turned up a few times. The V gene is TRBV28, the J gene TRBJ1-1, with TRBD1 matching over 7 bases. Germline V gives CDR1 MDHEN, CDR2 SYDVKM. The CDR3 spans 15 residues. After removal of 5 bases from V and 2 bases from J, the junction contained 8 bases not matched to a gene. The CDR3 DNA follows: TGTGCCAGCAGTCTAACAGGGGACTACAACACTGAAGCTTTCTTT. Amino acid sequence: CASSLTGDYNTEAFF.

The V and J genes are TRBV7-8 and TRBJ2-3; TRBD2 is a possible D gene (6 bases). V was clipped by 1 base and J by 2 bases, with 13 bases between them. Germline V CDR1 and CDR2: SGHVS, FQNEAQ. The CDR3 length is 16 residues. CDR3 region: CASSLVGGGNTDTQYF. For the CDR3, the DNA is TGTGCCAGCAGCTTAGTAGGTGGGGGGAACACAGATACGCAGTATTTT.

The sample holds many counts of this clonotype. This sequence joins TRBV9 and TRBJ2-1; tentatively, D is TRBD1 or TRBD2 (7 bases each). V shed 7 bases and J shed 10 bases, with 21 bases lying between them. Per germline, CDR1 SGDLS and CDR2 YYNGEE. This CDR3 has 14 amino acids. CDR3 in DNA: TGTGCCAGCGTAGCTCGACAGGGAGGGGGGGAGCAGTTCTTC. Encoded protein: CASVARQGGGEQFF.

The chain joins TRBV18 to TRBJ1-1; 10 nucleotides agree with TRBD1. The trim removed 3 bases at V and 1 base at J, leaving 8 bases unmatched. The CDR3 loop spans 17 amino acids. The germline CDR1 and CDR2 sequences are KGHSH and LQKENI. CDR3 bases: TGTGCCAGCTCACCGGGGACAGGGGCCCGGGGGAACACTGAAGCTTTCTTT. Residues: CASSPGTGARGNTEAFF.

The chain uses TRBV30 and TRBJ2-5; D is uncertain. Per germline, CDR1 GTSNPN and CDR2 SVGIG (reference sequence). This CDR3 region has 13 residues. V lost 0 bases and J lost 5, with 10 bases in between. CDR3: CAWSVGGRETQYF. As DNA, the CDR3 is TGTGCCTGGAGTGTGGGTGGTCGGGAGACCCAGTACTTC.

This clonotype came up many times. This chain uses TRBV29-1 with TRBJ1-1, with D possibly TRBD1 on 5 matching bases. This CDR3 comprises 12 residues. CDR1 is SQVTM and CDR2 is ANQGSEA in the germline V gene. Trimming removed 6 bases at V and 0 bases at J, with 8 bases between. The CDR3 spells CSVRALNTEAFF. The CDR3 nucleotides read TGCAGCGTCAGGGCGTTGAACACTGAAGCTTTCTTT.

This clonotype was observed a handful of times. The chain is built from TRBV19 and TRBJ2-7; weak D call: TRBD1 (5 bases). V lost 1 base, J lost 2 bases, and 15 bases lay in between. Looked up from germline, CDR1 is LNHDA and CDR2 is SQIVND (reference sequence). CDR3 length equals 16 residues. The CDR3, as DNA: TGTGCCAGTAGTATAGGGCCCCCAGGGCCCCCCTACGAGCAGTACTTC. Translation gives CASSIGPPGPPYEQYF.

This clonotype showed up many times. This chain connects TRBV4-3 to TRBJ2-6; D possibly corresponds to TRBD2 (8 bases). This CDR3 region has 19 residues. Germline values: CDR1 LGHNA, CDR2 YSLEER. With 0 bases removed from V and 0 bases from J, the gap between germline ends came to 15 bases. This chain's CDR3 is CASSQDSGDRYSGANVLTF. The CDR3 DNA sequence: TGCGCCAGCAGCCAAGATAGCGGGGACAGATACTCTGGGGCCAACGTCCTGACTTTC.

The chain employs TRBV5-6 and TRBJ1-5; D remains unclear. Germline V gene sequence: CDR1 SGHDT, CDR2 YYEEEE. Deletions cut 6 bases from V and 5 bases from J, with 12 bases between. The length of the CDR3 is 13 residues. In DNA, the CDR3 is TGTGCCAGCACCCGATACGGCGATCAGCCCCAGCATTTT. It encodes CASTRYGDQPQHF. Complete variable domain (other parts from reference TRBV5-6 and TRBJ1-5): DAGVTQSPTHLIKTRGQQVTLRCSPKSGHDTVSWYQQALGQGPQFIFQYYEEEERQRGNFPDRFSGHQFPNYSSELNVNALLLGDSALYLCASTRYGDQPQHFGDGTRLSIL.

In the case of this clonotype: This sequence may be a read error, since a much larger clone differs from it by one base. The chain joins TRBV27 to TRBJ1-2; TRBD1 aligns across 11 bases. V shed 5 bases and J 6 bases; nucleotides not matched to a gene: 8. Looked up from germline, CDR1 is MNHEY and CDR2 is SMNVEV (reference sequence). The CDR3 runs 15 residues. In nucleotides, the CDR3 is TGTGCCAGCAGTCCACAGAGGACAGGGGGCCATGGCTACACCTTC. It encodes CASSPQRTGGHGYTF.

The rearrangement links TRBV29-1 to TRBJ1-1; the D gene is possibly TRBD1 (5 bases). CDR1 and CDR2 from the germline V gene are SQVTM and ANQGSEA. The CDR3 contains 11 residues. The V gene lost 5 bases and the J gene lost 11 bases, with 15 bases spanning the gap. Here the CDR3 DNA reads TGCAGCGTTTACAGGTCGGGGGGGGCTTTCTTT. Encoded protein: CSVYRSGGAFF.

V is TRBV4-3 and J is TRBJ1-2, with a weak D call TRBD1 (6 bases). Germline CDR1 reads LGHNA; CDR2 reads YSLEER. V dropped 4 bases and J dropped 4 bases, with 22 bases sitting between them. The CDR3 consists of 17 residues. The CDR3 loop is CASSPPAGAAASYGYTF. CDR3 bases: TGCGCCAGCAGCCCTCCGGCGGGGGCGGCCGCGAGCTATGGCTACACCTTC.

This clonotype was detected a few times. This chain uses TRBV12-3 or TRBV12-4 with TRBJ1-6; weak D call: TRBD1 (6 bases). Trimming stripped 6 bases from V and 7 bases from J, with 13 bases between. The length of the CDR3 is 14 residues. The CDR3 nucleotides read TGTGCCAGCAGGGTGACAGGTAGCAATTCACCCCTCCACTTT. It encodes CASRVTGSNSPLHF.

The chain links TRBV5-6 to TRBJ2-6; D is unresolved. CDR1 is SGHDT and CDR2 is YYEEEE in the germline V gene. The V end lost 7 bases, the J end lost 8 bases, and 7 bases lay between the germline ends. The length of the CDR3 is 11 residues. CDR3 sequence reads: CASGRTNVLTF. The DNA for the CDR3 is TGTGCCAGCGGTAGGACCAACGTCCTGACTTTC. Complete variable domain (other parts from reference TRBV5-6 and TRBJ2-6): DAGVTQSPTHLIKTRGQQVTLRCSPKSGHDTVSWYQQALGQGPQFIFQYYEEEERQRGNFPDRFSGHQFPNYSSELNVNALLLGDSALYLCASGRTNVLTFGAGSRLTVL.

This clonotype was seen a handful of times. The rearrangement links TRBV27 to TRBJ1-5; weak D call: TRBD1 (5 bases). The ends were cut back, 6 bases at V and 5 bases at J, with 11 bases in the middle. The CDR3 length is 13 residues. Germline CDR1 and CDR2: MNHEY and SMNVEV (reference sequence). The CDR3 region has the DNA TGTGCCAGCAGGGACGGGGACGATCAGCCCCAGCATTTT. Residues: CASRDGDDQPQHF.

J is TRBJ2-7 and V is TRBV7-2; 11 bases are shared with TRBD2. The CDR3 extends over 15 amino acids. Germline trimming cut 8 bases from V and 0 bases from J; bases unmatched to any gene: 6. Germline CDR1 and CDR2: SGHTA and FQGNSA. CDR3 residues: CASGAGLAGSYEQYF. Here the CDR3 DNA reads TGTGCCAGCGGCGCAGGACTAGCGGGCTCCTACGAGCAGTACTTC.

The J gene is TRBJ2-2, the V gene TRBV10-1; 8 bases agree with TRBD1. V was clipped by 4 bases and J by 2 bases; unmatched bases: 3. The CDR3 sequence is 15 residues long. Germline V gene data show CDR1 as WNHNN and CDR2 as SYGVQD (reference sequence). The CDR3: CASSADRVNTGELFF. The CDR3 DNA follows: TGCGCCAGCAGTGCGGACAGGGTCAACACCGGGGAGCTGTTTTTT.

V is TRBV6-2 or TRBV6-3 and J is TRBJ2-3; either TRBD1 or TRBD2 may supply D (5 bases each). The CDR3 totals 13 residues. CDR1 and CDR2 from the germline V gene are MNHEY and SVGEGT. V lost 6 bases and J lost 4, with 11 bases in between. CDR3 region: CASRRGGADTQYF. In nucleotides, the CDR3 is TGTGCCAGCAGGAGGGGTGGCGCAGATACGCAGTATTTT.

This rearrangement joins TRBV6-2 or TRBV6-3 to TRBJ2-5; D remains unclear. The V gene's germline CDR1 is MNHEY and CDR2 SVGEGT. Trimming removed 7 bases from V and 5 bases from J, with 14 bases in between. The CDR3 is made up of 13 amino acids. CDR3 in amino acids: CASTFLSGETQYF. Here the CDR3 DNA reads TGTGCCAGCACCTTCCTCAGTGGGGAGACCCAGTACTTC.

The CDR3 bases are TGCGCCAGCAGCTCTCAGACGGTCGATACGCAGTATTTT. It yields the protein CASSSQTVDTQYF. The rearrangement links TRBV5-1 to TRBJ2-3, with D hard to call. Looked up from germline, CDR1 is SGHRS and CDR2 is YFSETQ. The V and J ends lost 3 bases and 6 bases respectively, with 11 bases between them. This CDR3 contains 13 residues.

There are many counts of this clonotype. V and J are TRBV12-3 or TRBV12-4 and TRBJ1-5, with TRBD1 matching over 7 bases. V was clipped by 3 bases and J by 0 bases; unmatched bases: 5. The CDR3 loop spans 16 amino acids. CDR3 DNA sequence: TGTGCCAGCAGTTTGGGGACAGCTTATAGCAATCAGCCCCAGCATTTT. It encodes CASSLGTAYSNQPQHF.

The gene calls are TRBV29-1 and TRBJ2-2; the match to TRBD1 covers 9 bases. CDR3 length equals 14 residues. V lost 7 bases and J lost 5; bases outside the gene matches: 8. The V gene's germline CDR1 is SQVTM and CDR2 ANQGSEA. The CDR3 bases are TGCAGCGGAGAGACAGGGGGAAGGACCGGGGAGCTGTTTTTT. Amino acid sequence: CSGETGGRTGELFF.